This TCR beta chain was captured in a study of blood T cell repertoires in COVID-19. CDR1 LNHNV and CDR2 YYDKDF come from the germline V gene (reference sequence). The CDR3 spans 13 residues. The V end lost 8 bases, the J end lost 0 bases, and 9 bases lay between the germline ends. Produced via immunoSEQ multiplex PCR; TCRdb's table is partial and in-frame only. The sample records about 42,000 clones, approximately 81% being singletons. The chain combines TRBV15 with TRBJ2-3; TRBD1 is a possible D gene (6 bases). The source material was peripheral blood. The clonotype originates from a woman in her seventies in a cohort sampled during active COVID-19. This CDR3 is CATGRGSTDTQYF. CDR3 nucleotide sequence: TGTGCCACCGGTAGGGGGAGCACAGATACGCAGTATTTT.